This is a list of T cell receptor beta chains from one sample in a study of blood T cell repertoires in COVID-19. Generated by immunoSEQ multiplex PCR, the TCRdb table keeps only in-frame clones and is missing some. The table lists a few hundred thousand clones, approximately 89% of them singletons. Sequenced material: peripheral blood. The receptors were sampled from a woman between 65 and 79 years old with COVID-19, enrolled during active disease. CDR3s include the opening cysteine and the closing phenylalanine or tryptophan. D genes are given only for firm matches. Not every row has a clone size; where given, it reads once, few, many or a size class.

v_gene,d_gene,abundance,j_gene,CDR3nt,CDR3aa
TRBV4-3,TRBD1,-,TRBJ1-2,TGCGCCAGCAGCCATCAGACAGGGGTAGGCGGCTACACCTTC,CASSHQTGVGGYTF
TRBV12-3/TRBV12-4,-,-,TRBJ2-7,TGTGCCAGCAGCCCCCTCGACGAGCAGTACTTC,CASSPLDEQYF
TRBV19,-,-,TRBJ2-1,TGTGCCAGTAGTATAGAATCTGGACATTCCCGGTTCTTC,CASSIESGHSRFF
TRBV29-1,-,-,TRBJ2-3,TGCAGCGTCGGGCGGGCAGGGGGAGGAGATACGCAGTATTTT,CSVGRAGGGDTQYF
TRBV7-3,-,-,TRBJ2-7,TGTGCCAGCAGCTTATATCTGCACGGGGAGCAGTACTTC,CASSLYLHGEQYF
TRBV3-1/TRBV3-2,TRBD1,-,TRBJ1-4,TGTGCCAGCAGCCAAGGGGATACAGGGGCAACTAATGAAAAACTGTTTTTT,CASSQGDTGATNEKLFF
TRBV10-3,-,-,TRBJ2-2,TGTGCCATCAGTGATTCGGACAGGAACACCGGGGAGCTGTTTTTT,CAISDSDRNTGELFF
TRBV5-1,-,-,TRBJ2-7,TGCGCCAGCAGCTTGGCTCCTGGACAGAGCTCCTACGAGCAGTACTTC,CASSLAPGQSSYEQYF
TRBV10-3,TRBD1,-,TRBJ1-2,TGTGCCATCAGTGAGTCGGGACAGGGAGATGGCTACACCTTC,CAISESGQGDGYTF
TRBV30,TRBD1,-,TRBJ1-4,TGTGCCTGGAGCCGACAGGGAGCGACTAATGAAAAACTGTTTTTT,CAWSRQGATNEKLFF
TRBV6-5,-,-,TRBJ1-5,TGTGCCAGCAGGAGTCAACAGGGAAATCAGCCCCAGCATTTT,CASRSQQGNQPQHF
TRBV7-9,-,-,TRBJ2-7,TGTGCCAGCAGCTTACAGGGCTACGGCGAGCAGTACTTC,CASSLQGYGEQYF
TRBV7-2,TRBD1,once,TRBJ1-2,TGTGCCAGCAGCTTAGCAGGGGGCAGCTACACCTTC,CASSLAGGSYTF
TRBV6-5,TRBD2,-,TRBJ2-7,TGTGCCAGCGGATTGAGCGGGAAGTACGAGCAGTACTTC,CASGLSGKYEQYF
TRBV20-1,TRBD1,-,TRBJ1-1,TGCAGTGCTAGTTTTGGGGCAGGGGGCTTAGAAGCTTTCTTT,CSASFGAGGLEAFF
TRBV3-1/TRBV3-2,-,once,TRBJ1-5,TGTGCCAGCAGCCAAGATCCACAGGTTGTGTCGCCCCAGCATTTT,CASSQDPQVVSPQHF
TRBV28,-,-,TRBJ1-1,TGTGCCAGCAGTTTACGATTACAGACGAACACTGAAGCTTTCTTT,CASSLRLQTNTEAFF
TRBV10-3,TRBD1,-,TRBJ2-3,TGTGCCATCAGTGAGAGCGGACAGGGATTAGATACGCAGTATTTT,CAISESGQGLDTQYF
TRBV6-5,-,-,TRBJ1-2,TGTGCCAGCACCCCGGCGGGGGGTAACTATGGCTACACCTTC,CASTPAGGNYGYTF
TRBV6-2/TRBV6-3,-,-,TRBJ2-1,TGTGCCAGCAGCCCCATTGCGGCCTACAATGAGCAGTTCTTC,CASSPIAAYNEQFF
TRBV6-6,-,-,TRBJ1-2,TGTGCCAGCAATCCTGGGGGCCTAGCTAACTATGGCTACACCTTC,CASNPGGLANYGYTF
TRBV29-1,-,-,TRBJ1-4,TGCAGCGTTGGGGAAGGGGGTGGAGAAAAACTGTTTTTT,CSVGEGGGEKLFF
TRBV19,-,-,TRBJ1-5,TGTGCCAGTAGTAGAACCGTCAGTAGCAATCAGCCCCAGCATTTT,CASSRTVSSNQPQHF
TRBV27,TRBD1,-,TRBJ1-6,TGTGCCTCCACGACCGGGACACAGGGGAATGATTCACCCCTCCACTTT,CASTTGTQGNDSPLHF
TRBV19,TRBD1,once,TRBJ2-3,TGTGCCAGTAGTACGTCGGGGACAGACTCAGATACGCAGTATTTT,CASSTSGTDSDTQYF
TRBV4-1,TRBD2,-,TRBJ2-7,TGCGCCAGCAGCCAAGATCCCCTAGCGGGAGTCTACGAGCAGTACTTC,CASSQDPLAGVYEQYF
TRBV29-1,TRBD1,-,TRBJ1-2,TGCAGCGCTCCGGGACAGGGTGATTATGGCTACACCTTC,CSAPGQGDYGYTF